These T cell receptor beta chains were read from a single sample in a study of cytomegalovirus exposure and HLA in healthy donors. Assay used: immunoSEQ multiplex PCR; TCRdb lists only in-frame clones, some missing. This sample has over 250,000 clones, with roughly 87% found just once. Sequences were obtained from PBMCs. These receptors all stem from a young woman in good health and CMV-seropositive. Both conserved end residues are part of each CDR3. D genes are given only for firm matches. Expanded clones get a size class; other rows say once, few or many, or leave the size out.

d_call: -; clone_size: -; j_call: TRBJ2-2; cdr3_length: 14; v_call: TRBV9; cdr3_nt: TGTGCCAGCAAGAGGGCTAGCACCACCGGGGAGCTGTTTTTT; cdr3_aa: CASKRASTTGELFF
d_call: TRBD2; clone_size: -; j_call: TRBJ2-1; cdr3_length: 15; v_call: TRBV7-9; cdr3_nt: TGTGCCAGCAGCCCACTAGCGGGGGTTTACAATGAGCAGTTCTTC; cdr3_aa: CASSPLAGVYNEQFF
d_call: -; clone_size: -; j_call: TRBJ2-7; cdr3_length: 13; v_call: TRBV27; cdr3_nt: TGTGCCAGCAGTTACAGTGCGGCCTACGAGCAGTACTTC; cdr3_aa: CASSYSAAYEQYF
d_call: TRBD2; clone_size: -; j_call: TRBJ2-7; cdr3_length: 15; v_call: TRBV19; cdr3_nt: TGTGCCAGTAGTATCGGTAGCGGGCCTAACTACGAGCAGTACTTC; cdr3_aa: CASSIGSGPNYEQYF
d_call: -; clone_size: -; j_call: TRBJ1-5; cdr3_length: 15; v_call: TRBV6-5; cdr3_nt: TGTGCCAGCAGTTTTTCCGGGGAAGAGGGTCAGCCCCAGCATTTT; cdr3_aa: CASSFSGEEGQPQHF
d_call: TRBD1; clone_size: -; j_call: TRBJ1-2; cdr3_length: 13; v_call: TRBV29-1; cdr3_nt: TGCAGCGTTGAGGGACAGGTCGGTTATGGCTACACCTTC; cdr3_aa: CSVEGQVGYGYTF
d_call: -; clone_size: -; j_call: TRBJ1-1; cdr3_length: 15; v_call: TRBV19; cdr3_nt: TGTGCCAGTAGTATCAGTACTACATGGGGGGCTGAAGCTTTCTTT; cdr3_aa: CASSISTTWGAEAFF
d_call: TRBD1; clone_size: -; j_call: TRBJ1-2; cdr3_length: 15; v_call: TRBV7-2; cdr3_nt: TGTGCCAGCAGCACCCGACAGGGGGCTCTCTATGGCTACACCTTC; cdr3_aa: CASSTRQGALYGYTF
d_call: -; clone_size: -; j_call: TRBJ2-5; cdr3_length: 12; v_call: TRBV7-8; cdr3_nt: TGTGCCAGCAGCCCAGAGATTGAGACCCAGTACTTC; cdr3_aa: CASSPEIETQYF
d_call: -; clone_size: -; j_call: TRBJ2-7; cdr3_length: 12; v_call: TRBV29-1; cdr3_nt: TGCAGCGTTGCAGGGGCCTCCTACGAGCAGTACTTC; cdr3_aa: CSVAGASYEQYF
d_call: TRBD1; clone_size: few; j_call: TRBJ2-2; cdr3_length: 16; v_call: TRBV5-6; cdr3_nt: TGTGCCAGCAGCCTGGAAGCCAGGGGGCTAGCCGGGGAGCTGTTTTTT; cdr3_aa: CASSLEARGLAGELFF
d_call: TRBD2; clone_size: -; j_call: TRBJ2-1; cdr3_length: 15; v_call: TRBV7-3; cdr3_nt: TGTGCCAGCAGCTCGTCAGCGGGATCCTACAATGAGCAGTTCTTC; cdr3_aa: CASSSSAGSYNEQFF
d_call: -; clone_size: -; j_call: TRBJ2-4; cdr3_length: 16; v_call: TRBV5-6; cdr3_nt: TGTGCCAGCAGCAAAATGGGGGGTTTGGCCAAAAACATTCAGTACTTC; cdr3_aa: CASSKMGGLAKNIQYF
d_call: -; clone_size: -; j_call: TRBJ2-1; cdr3_length: 13; v_call: TRBV9; cdr3_nt: TGTGCCAGCAGCCCTCCCAGGTACAATGAGCAGTTCTTC; cdr3_aa: CASSPPRYNEQFF
d_call: TRBD1; clone_size: -; j_call: TRBJ2-5; cdr3_length: 13; v_call: TRBV5-4; cdr3_nt: TGTGCCAGCAGAGGGGGCGCCCAAGAGACCCAGTACTTC; cdr3_aa: CASRGGAQETQYF
d_call: TRBD2; clone_size: -; j_call: TRBJ2-1; cdr3_length: 15; v_call: TRBV14; cdr3_nt: TGTGCCAGCAGCCAAGGAGCGGGAGGGCCCGCTGAGCAGTTCTTC; cdr3_aa: CASSQGAGGPAEQFF
d_call: -; clone_size: -; j_call: TRBJ1-2; cdr3_length: 13; v_call: TRBV29-1; cdr3_nt: TGCAGCGCAGTATTCAGGGGAGACTATGGCTACACCTTC; cdr3_aa: CSAVFRGDYGYTF
d_call: TRBD1; clone_size: -; j_call: TRBJ2-4; cdr3_length: 13; v_call: TRBV30; cdr3_nt: TGTGCCTGGAGTGGGGACAGGGGAGACATTCAGTACTTC; cdr3_aa: CAWSGDRGDIQYF
d_call: -; clone_size: -; j_call: TRBJ1-3; cdr3_length: 13; v_call: TRBV6-1; cdr3_nt: TGTGCCAGCAGCAGGAGCTCTGGAAACACCATATATTTT; cdr3_aa: CASSRSSGNTIYF
d_call: -; clone_size: -; j_call: TRBJ2-2; cdr3_length: 16; v_call: TRBV29-1; cdr3_nt: TGCAGCGTCTCCCCCCAGGGGAAGGCGAACACCGGGGAGCTGTTTTTT; cdr3_aa: CSVSPQGKANTGELFF
d_call: -; clone_size: -; j_call: TRBJ2-7; cdr3_length: 14; v_call: TRBV6-5; cdr3_nt: TGTGCCAGCAGTGGGAATCAGTATCCTTACGAGCAGTACTTC; cdr3_aa: CASSGNQYPYEQYF
d_call: -; clone_size: -; j_call: TRBJ1-5; cdr3_length: 16; v_call: TRBV2; cdr3_nt: TGTGCCAGCAGTGCCCCGGGGTTGTTGGGCAATCAGCCCCAGCATTTT; cdr3_aa: CASSAPGLLGNQPQHF
d_call: -; clone_size: -; j_call: TRBJ2-7; cdr3_length: 14; v_call: TRBV27; cdr3_nt: TGTGCCAGCAGTTCCCCAGGTTCGTCCTACGAGCAGTACTTC; cdr3_aa: CASSSPGSSYEQYF
d_call: -; clone_size: -; j_call: TRBJ2-4; cdr3_length: 16; v_call: TRBV28; cdr3_nt: TGTGCCAGCAGTCCAGGGACGAACCTAGCCAAAAACATTCAGTACTTC; cdr3_aa: CASSPGTNLAKNIQYF
d_call: -; clone_size: -; j_call: TRBJ2-6; cdr3_length: 14; v_call: TRBV5-4; cdr3_nt: TGTGCCAGCAGCTTAATCTCTGGGGCCAACGTCCTGACTTTC; cdr3_aa: CASSLISGANVLTF
d_call: -; clone_size: -; j_call: TRBJ1-2; cdr3_length: 15; v_call: TRBV4-2; cdr3_nt: TGTGCCAGCAGCCCGATCGGCGGGGCTAACTATGGCTACACCTTC; cdr3_aa: CASSPIGGANYGYTF
d_call: -; clone_size: few; j_call: TRBJ2-5; cdr3_length: 15; v_call: TRBV4-1; cdr3_nt: TGCGCCAGCAGCCAAGCTTCCACGCCAGGGGAGACCCAGTACTTC; cdr3_aa: CASSQASTPGETQYF